This T cell receptor (beta chain) was captured in a study of T cells in Graves' hyperthyroidism and ophthalmopathy. Amplified regions were TCR beta CDR3 sequences from RNA transcripts. In the first-round RT-PCR of the TCR CDR3, the HTBI primer set was used. TCRdb re-called the multiplex PCR reads through MiXCR, storing one row per CDR3 protein. The repertoire holds 350,000 or so distinct CDR3 sequences, with about 20% as singletons. Notes on the study in general: Ophthalmopathy was identified by the model a median approximately six months ahead of onset.

Subjects aged 18 to 65 presented with newly diagnosed hyperthyroidism of less than 2 months' duration. A patient was excluded if there was uncontrolled infection, other autoimmune disease, pregnancy or lactation. CDR1 is SGHAT, CDR2 FQDESV, per germline (reference sequence). The CDR3 sequence is 13 residues long. This clonotype was counted between two and nine times. Its target is not known. The junction shows a germline mismatch at one end, possibly a read error. The chain couples TRBV11-1 to TRBJ1-1; D not certain. Sequences were obtained from blood. This TCR came from a woman in her forties or fifties with Graves' hyperthyroidism. The CDR3 is CAGSLERNTEAFF. The DNA for the CDR3 is TGTGCCGGCAGCTTAGAACGAAACACTGAAGCTTTCTTT.